This TCR beta chain was captured in a study of blood T cell repertoires in COVID-19. As for the study in general: Whether acute or convalescent, the COVID-19 samples came from the United States, Italy and Spain.

Losses at the gene ends were 5 bases for V and 4 bases for J; bases not matched to a gene: 1. Germline V CDR1 and CDR2: SGHTA, FQGNSA. The CDR3 contains 13 residues. Under the authors' procedure: Reference gene primers were amplified, and this amplification served to estimate nucleated cell counts. The repertoire was sequenced with immunoSEQ multiplex PCR; TCRdb's copy has only in-frame clones and lacks some. V and J calls and clone size are copied from that table; D and trimming were computed from the DNA. Among 60,000 to 70,000 clones listed, around 90% were seen once. Recruited during active infection, patients (from Seattle) were subsequently followed longitudinally.

This chain uses TRBV7-2 with TRBJ1-5, with 8 bases matching TRBD1. The specimen sequenced was peripheral blood. The sequence was obtained from a woman in her fifties or sixties with COVID-19, enrolled during active disease. CDR3 DNA: TGTGCCAGCAGCAGGGACAGGAATCAGCCCCAGCATTTT. This encodes CASSRDRNQPQHF.